This entry is about one T cell receptor beta chain. Its antigen is unknown. Each CD8+ T cell subset was flow-sorted in triplicate, and 300,000 or so cells per subset were placed directly into RLT lysis buffer. To exclude memory contaminants, naive CD8+ T cells were stringently defined as CD45RO-CCR7+CD27+CD95-. Standard density gradient centrifugation was used to isolate peripheral blood mononuclear cells from buffy coats. Naive CXCR3-negative and CXCR3-positive CD8+ T cells were flow-sorted using a FACSAria III. Total RNA was extracted from sorted cells with an RNeasy Mini Kit. The data are from a study of CXCR3-negative and CXCR3-positive naive CD8 T cells (dated by TCRdb to 2018 to 2020). Describing the broader study: About 150 million TRB reads were obtained in total, roughly 1.5 +/- 0.3 million reads per library. The diversity and physicochemical repertoire analyses included roughly ten donors pooled from two independent experiments. Naive subsets from about 5 donors and memory cells from 3 donors were included in the TRBV-TRBJ cluster analysis.

The sequencing machine was a NextSeq 550. The Human TCR Profiling Kit (MiLaboratory) was used to make UMI-labeled 5' RACE TRB cDNA libraries. cDNA synthesis used the entire amount of extracted RNA, and PCR amplification then used the entire amount of cDNA produced. Libraries were prepared in parallel using an identical number of PCR cycles. Concerning the study's data processing: MIGEC and MiXCR extracted about 53,000 +/- 10,000 unique UMI-labeled TRB cDNA molecules per library, requiring at least two reads per UMI. An average of approximately 40,000 +/- 10,000 functional in-frame TRB CDR3 nucleotide clonotypes without stop codons was found per library. After downsampling to 5000 UMI-labeled TRB molecules per sample, diversity metrics, including normalized Shannon-Wiener and Chao1, were computed in VDJtools. VDJtools computed clonotype-size-weighted physicochemical properties of the central five CDR3 residues: interaction energy, strength, volume and Kidera factor 4. TCRdb reprocessed the public reads and reports one entry per CDR3 protein sequence, without DNA. TCRdb's processing, not the authors' own work, is the source of the V and J calls. This sample's listing comprises some 67,000 distinct CDR3 sequences. The biggest ten clones account for about 1.5% of the sample.

Study-wide conclusions, independent of this receptor: Because CXCR3 expression was partially decreased after cryopreservation, freshly isolated PBMCs were used for most assays. Within the same donor, TRBV-TRBJ usage looked similar between naive CXCR3-negative and CXCR3-positive cells, but memory cells had distinct patterns. TRB CDR3s from CXCR3-positive naive cells showed higher hydrophobicity (lower Kidera factor 4), lower energy, and higher strength and volume indices than CXCR3-negative naive cells. Repertoire diversity was comparably high in both naive subsets but much lower in memory CD8+ T cells. Surface CD5, linked to self-reactivity in mice, was comparable between naive subsets; TCR interaction strength was therefore also inferred from TRB CDR3 physicochemical properties.

Sequencing input: naive CXCR3- CD8+ T cells from blood. The sample's cell subset or site, from its label and the paper: CD45RO-CCR7+CD27+CD95- naive CD8+ T cells lacking CXCR3 (TNR3-). The origin of this receptor is a human donor in good health. Some clones in this sample may be carry-over from other donors' samples.

The CDR3 has the sequence CASSPQQGSDEQFF. The sequence joins TRBV7-3 to TRBJ2-1; without DNA, the TCRdb call of TRBD1 cannot be checked. CDR1 and CDR2 are read off the germline V gene as SGHTA and FQGTGA. From the cysteine up to the phenylalanine, the CDR3 has a length of 14 residues. The nucleotide record is missing. Full variable domain (CDR3 extended with the reference TRBV7-3 and TRBJ2-1 proteins): GAGVSQTPSNKVTEKGKYVELRCDPISGHTALYWYRQSLGQGPEFLIYFQGTGAADDSGLPNDRFFAVRPEGSVSTLKIQRTERGDSAVYLCASSPQQGSDEQFFGPGTRLTVL.